This TCR beta chain was retrieved from a study of response to subunit inactivated influenza vaccine. From the RT-PCR reads, TCRdb called clonotypes with MiXCR, one entry per CDR3 protein. The sample yields about 520,000 distinct CDR3 sequences, about 25% seen once. Study-level findings and limits: The study's authors posited that every seasonal influenza vaccination enlists few new T cells.

The CDR3 has 15 residues. The V gene lost 6 bases and the J gene lost 4 bases, with 16 bases spanning the gap. This clonotype has only a few counts. Its antigen remains unidentified. The specimen was CD4+ T cells sorted from PBMCs, collected less than 6 days after vaccination. The sequence came from a man in his fifties who received an inactivated influenza vaccine. This sequence joins TRBV12-3 or TRBV12-4 and TRBJ1-5; D might be TRBD1 (6 bases). The CDR3 nucleotides are TGTGCCAGCAGGATACAGGGTACGGGGAATCAGCCCCAGCATTTT. Translating gives CASRIQGTGNQPQHF.